This TCR beta chain is drawn from a study of shared clonotypes between healthy human individuals. Method: immunoSEQ multiplex PCR; TCRdb's copy keeps in-frame clones and lacks some. The table includes millions of clones, about 92% detected once. Study-wide results and limits: Clonotype sharing among donors was thought likely to change with sequencing depth. Researchers sampled only blood; tissue repertoires likely differ. A reduction in generation probabilities was seen for non-shared clonotypes relative to those shared by all four donors.

This clone occurred once. The antigen is not known. CD4+ cell separation produced CD45RA+ naive and CD45RA-negative memory subsets. CDR1 and CDR2 from the germline V gene are SGHAT and FQNNGV. V was pared by 7 bases and J by 7 bases, with 8 bases of the junction left unmatched. The CDR3 runs to 15 residues. Sequencing was performed on naive CD4+ T cells sorted from blood. Subset reported: CD45RA+ positively selected. The receptor's source is a man aged 18 to 30 in good health. This chain connects TRBV11-2 to TRBJ2-2; 11 bases are a match to TRBD2. The CDR3 DNA reads TGTGCCAGCACCCCACTAGCGGGGGTGAACGGGGAGCTGTTTTTT. It encodes CASTPLAGVNGELFF.